This entry features one T cell receptor beta chain sequence. Original analysis: Nucleated cell number was recorded as an estimate derived from reference gene primer amplification. TCRdb's table, derived via immunoSEQ multiplex PCR, lists solely in-frame clones and lacks some. That table furnishes V, J and clone size, whereas the DNA furnished D and trimming. The profile covers about 250,000 clones, with approximately 82% appearing a single time and 5.7% taken by the ten largest. This specimen belongs to a study of blood T cell repertoires in COVID-19. The CDR3 is 14 amino acids. V lost 4 bases, J lost 0 bases, and 7 bases lay in between. CDR1 is LNHDA, CDR2 SQIVND, per germline (reference sequence).

This receptor was taken from a man older than 75 with acute or convalescent COVID-19. The sample taken for sequencing was peripheral blood. This chain links TRBV19 with TRBJ2-4; D remains ambiguous. The CDR3 DNA follows: TGTGCCAGTAGTAACCGGGTAGCCAAAAACATTCAGTACTTC. This sequence encodes CASSNRVAKNIQYF. The variable domain in full, with the rest retrieved from reference TRBV19 and TRBJ2-4, is DGGITQSPKYLFRKEGQNVTLSCEQNLNHDAMYWYRQDPGQGLRLIYYSQIVNDFQKGDIAEGYSVSREKKESFPLTVTSAQKNPTAFYLCASSNRVAKNIQYFGAGTRLSVL.